This TCR beta chain was sequenced for a study of blood T cell repertoires in COVID-19. Repertoires were generated with immunoSEQ multiplex PCR, while TCRdb's copy carries only in-frame clones and drops some. The sample holds a few hundred thousand clones, around 86% seen once. V was clipped by 1 base and J by 2 bases, with 12 bases between them. Germline CDR1 and CDR2: GTSNPN and SVGIG (reference sequence). This CDR3 region has 14 residues. The genes are TRBV30 and TRBJ2-7; D might be TRBD1 (5 bases). The source of this sequence is a middle-aged woman who had recovered from COVID-19. Sequencing was performed on peripheral blood. CDR3 DNA: TGTGCCTGGAGTGAGGGGCTGGGGACCTACGAGCAGTACTTC. It encodes CAWSEGLGTYEQYF.